These T cell receptor beta chains were read from a single sample in a study of vaccination effects on CD4 cells after COVID-19. Generated by immunoSEQ multiplex PCR, the TCRdb table keeps only in-frame clones and is missing some. Of around 41,000 clones listed, 82% are singletons. These receptors' antigens are unknown. Material: CD4+ T cells from PBMCs cultured without peptide, obtained before COVID-19 vaccination. These receptor sequences come from a human donor who received a COVID-19 vaccine. Each CDR3 is given without its conserved first and last residue. Each record gives: clone size, J gene, V gene, CDR3 protein. Clone size is shown for a subset of rows, as once, few, many or a class of expanded clone.

- TRBJ1-1 TRBV27 ASSLGGARVGTEAF
- TRBJ2-1 TRBV5-1 ASSPFAAGSYNEQF
- TRBJ1-4 TRBV18 ASSLTATNEKLF
- TRBJ2-6 TRBV30 ASNPTGTGANVLT
- TRBJ2-2 TRBV29-1 SVVGGGVGIGELF
- TRBJ2-4 TRBV7-9 ASSESFGIQY
- TRBJ1-1 TRBV5-1 ASSFDGHRNTEAF
- TRBJ1-2 TRBV6-1 ASSESQIYGYT
- TRBJ2-3 TRBV28 ASSLLGRGSADTQY
- TRBJ2-5 TRBV4-3 ASSQGTPGSQETQY
- TRBJ2-3 TRBV21-1 ASSPRGLADCGGTDTQY
- TRBJ2-2 TRBV19 ASSRRGQTLNTGELF
- TRBJ1-5 TRBV4-1 ASSQAGMNQPQH
few TRBJ2-1 TRBV7-2 ASTPDSYNEQF
- TRBJ1-5 TRBV2 ASSTGGPPSNQPQH
- TRBJ2-6 TRBV7-6 ASSRTGTVASGANVLT
- TRBJ1-3 TRBV14 ASSPGGPVGTIY
- TRBJ2-1 TRBV5-1 ASSAGQTYNEQF
- TRBJ2-4 TRBV7-9 ASSYSGGARNIQY
- TRBJ1-1 TRBV7-8 ASSFVELSTEAF
- TRBJ1-1 TRBV18 ASSPDPGNTEAF
- TRBJ2-1 TRBV7-9 ASSTSSGGAITYNEQF
once TRBJ2-5 TRBV18 ASSPRGQGDQETQY
- TRBJ2-2 TRBV6-6 ASSYSRGGKTGELF
- TRBJ2-3 TRBV6-6 ASSLQGDTQY
- TRBJ1-1 TRBV29-1 SVPKGFQSNTEAF
- TRBJ2-3 TRBV27 ASREIAGGRTDTQY
- TRBJ2-3 TRBV7-3 ASSLTAGGAPDTQY
- TRBJ1-2 TRBV28 ASITGALNYGYT
- TRBJ2-5 TRBV5-1 ASSLGAGETQY
- TRBJ2-5 TRBV18 ASSPPERVVETQY
- TRBJ2-1 TRBV19 ASSTLAKGLYNEQF
- TRBJ1-2 TRBV28 ASSSHGDRPHYGYT